This TCR beta chain derives from a study of control samples from healthy donors and cancer patients. The J segment lost 7 bases and the V segment lost 2 bases, leaving 2 bases of the junction unmatched. The CDR3 has 14 amino acids. CDR1 is LGHNA and CDR2 is YNFKEQ in the germline V gene. Clones were sequenced by immunoSEQ multiplex PCR, and TCRdb holds only the in-frame ones, with some missing. Here the sample spans 20,000 or so clones, 88% being singletons. The rearrangement links TRBV4-2 to TRBJ2-2; 9 bases map to TRBD1. Sequencing was done on a sample of PBMCs. The TCR sequence derives from an older woman with head and neck cancer. The CDR3 region is CASSQRTGVGELFF. The CDR3 DNA reads TGTGCCAGCAGCCAACGGACAGGGGTCGGGGAGCTGTTTTTT.